The rows below give T cell receptor beta chains drawn from one sample of a study of identifying expanded T cells in peripheral blood. TCRdb keeps only in-frame clones here, not all; method: immunoSEQ multiplex PCR. The table lists some 70,000 clones, almost 90% of them singletons, with roughly 3% in the top ten. Sequencing was performed on blood. These receptors originate from a person aged 18 to 75 in good health. Both conserved end residues are part of each CDR3. The D gene is left open where the match is weak. Expanded clones get a size class; other rows say once, few or many, or leave the size out.

clone_size,j_call,v_call,d_call,cdr3_aa,cdr3_nt
few,TRBJ1-6,TRBV6-6,TRBD1,CAAGTGDSPLHF,TGTGCCGCCGGGACAGGGGATTCACCCCTCCACTTT
.,TRBJ1-3,TRBV7-2,.,CASSLVALSGNTIYF,TGTGCCAGCAGCTTAGTGGCACTCTCTGGAAACACCATATATTTT
.,TRBJ1-1,TRBV10-3,.,CAIRGNTEAFF,TGTGCCATCCGGGGGAACACTGAAGCTTTCTTT
.,TRBJ2-1,TRBV19,.,CASTPAPQYNEQFF,TGTGCCAGTACCCCCGCGCCCCAGTACAATGAGCAGTTCTTC
.,TRBJ2-7,TRBV10-3,TRBD1,CATSDRGSYEQYF,TGTGCCACCTCGGACAGGGGCTCCTACGAGCAGTACTTC
once,TRBJ1-2,TRBV5-1,TRBD1,CASSRTGTDLYGYTF,TGCGCCAGCAGCAGGACCGGGACAGACCTCTATGGCTACACCTTC
few,TRBJ2-2,TRBV10-3,.,CAIRRDSGTTNTGELFF,TGTGCCATCAGGAGGGATTCTGGAACCACGAACACCGGGGAGCTGTTTTTT
.,TRBJ2-7,TRBV30,TRBD1,CAWSPDRLPYEQYF,TGTGCCTGGAGTCCGGACAGGCTCCCCTACGAGCAGTACTTC
.,TRBJ2-7,TRBV5-5,TRBD2,CASSPIGLAGDEQYF,TGTGCCAGCAGCCCGATCGGACTAGCGGGAGACGAGCAGTACTTC
.,TRBJ1-2,TRBV19,TRBD1,CASSRDRSYGYTF,TGTGCCAGTAGTAGGGACAGGTCTTATGGCTACACCTTC
.,TRBJ2-7,TRBV9,TRBD2,CASSVEAGSLYEQYF,TGTGCCAGCAGCGTAGAAGCGGGATCTCTCTACGAGCAGTACTTC
.,TRBJ2-7,TRBV6-6,TRBD2,CASRRLAGENEQYF,TGTGCCAGCAGAAGACTAGCGGGAGAGAACGAGCAGTACTTC
.,TRBJ2-7,TRBV28,TRBD1,CASSSGTASYEQYF,TGTGCCAGCAGTTCCGGGACAGCCTCCTACGAGCAGTACTTC
once,TRBJ2-2,TRBV28,TRBD1,CASSRPYRGPTNTGELFF,TGTGCCAGCAGCCGACCCTACAGGGGACCCACGAACACCGGGGAGCTGTTTTTT
.,TRBJ2-1,TRBV7-2,TRBD1,CASSGQGVGEQFF,TGTGCCAGCAGCGGGCAGGGGGTGGGCGAGCAGTTCTTC
.,TRBJ2-3,TRBV18,TRBD2,CASSPPRREGATDTQYF,TGTGCCAGCTCACCACCTAGGCGGGAGGGTGCCACAGATACGCAGTATTTT
.,TRBJ1-5,TRBV27,TRBD1,CASRGQGGQPQHF,TGTGCCAGCAGGGGACAGGGAGGGCAGCCCCAGCATTTT
.,TRBJ1-2,TRBV13,.,CASSLTLANYGYTF,TGTGCCAGCAGCTTGACTTTAGCAAACTATGGCTACACCTTC
.,TRBJ1-1,TRBV4-3,.,CASSLRSAGVMNTEAFF,TGCGCCAGCAGCCTAAGATCGGCAGGGGTAATGAACACTGAAGCTTTCTTT
.,TRBJ1-6,TRBV28,.,CASSLFGDSPLHF,TGTGCCAGCAGTTTATTCGGGGATTCACCCCTCCACTTT
few,TRBJ1-3,TRBV9,TRBD1,CASSAGTGNGNTIYF,TGTGCCAGCAGCGCCGGGACAGGGAATGGAAACACCATATATTTT
.,TRBJ2-2,TRBV5-1,.,CASLLIIDSGELFF,TGCGCCAGCCTCCTCATAATAGATTCCGGGGAGCTGTTTTTT
.,TRBJ1-1,TRBV10-1,.,CASSSTQNTEAFF,TGCGCCAGCAGCTCGACACAGAACACTGAAGCTTTCTTT
few,TRBJ2-5,TRBV5-1,.,CASSSSDGAGETQYF,TGCGCCAGCAGCTCTTCGGACGGAGCTGGGGAGACCCAGTACTTC
few,TRBJ2-1,TRBV7-2,TRBD2,CASSLGKGTSGPSYNEQFF,TGTGCCAGCAGCTTAGGGAAGGGGACTAGCGGGCCCTCCTACAATGAGCAGTTCTTC
.,TRBJ1-5,TRBV10-3,TRBD1,CATSGPGQGNQPQHF,TGTGCCACCTCTGGTCCCGGACAGGGCAATCAGCCCCAGCATTTT
.,TRBJ2-7,TRBV2,.,CASSDFYEQYF,TGTGCCAGCAGTGATTTTTACGAGCAGTACTTC
once,TRBJ2-1,TRBV28,.,CASSSGRTSYNEQFF,TGTGCCAGCAGTTCGGGACGGACCTCCTACAATGAGCAGTTCTTC
.,TRBJ2-6,TRBV28,.,CASSSPSGSGANVLTF,TGTGCCAGCAGCTCTCCCTCCGGATCTGGGGCCAACGTCCTGACTTTC
.,TRBJ1-1,TRBV9,TRBD1,CASSLGVSTGVSEAFF,TGTGCCAGCAGCCTCGGTGTTTCGACAGGGGTTTCTGAAGCTTTCTTT
.,TRBJ2-7,TRBV10-3,TRBD1,CAISEGTGVSEQYF,TGTGCCATCAGTGAAGGGACAGGGGTCTCCGAGCAGTACTTC
once,TRBJ2-7,TRBV29-1,.,CSTRGPYDYEQYF,TGCAGCACCCGGGGGCCTTACGACTACGAGCAGTACTTC
.,TRBJ1-1,TRBV25-1,TRBD1,CASGTGGSTEAFF,TGTGCCAGCGGGACAGGGGGTTCGACTGAAGCTTTCTTT
.,TRBJ2-5,TRBV5-1,.,CASSYQETQYF,TGCGCCAGCAGCTATCAAGAGACCCAGTACTTC
.,TRBJ1-6,TRBV6-4,.,CASSESDRGSPLHF,TGTGCCAGCAGTGAGAGCGACAGAGGTTCACCCCTCCACTTT
.,TRBJ2-3,TRBV19,TRBD2,CASSGSGGRNTQYF,TGTGCCAGTAGTGGTAGCGGGGGGCGGAATACGCAGTATTTT
.,TRBJ2-5,TRBV19,TRBD2,CASSTGTSGGQTQYF,TGTGCCAGTAGTACCGGGACTAGCGGGGGACAGACCCAGTACTTC
once,TRBJ2-7,TRBV4-2,.,CASSQNERSEQYF,TGTGCCAGCAGCCAAAACGAGAGGAGCGAGCAGTACTTC
.,TRBJ2-1,TRBV5-1,.,CASSLGGAPYNEQFF,TGCGCCAGCAGCTTGGGGGGGGCCCCCTACAATGAGCAGTTCTTC
.,TRBJ1-3,TRBV5-1,.,CASSSKGLSGNTIYF,TGCGCCAGCAGCTCAAAGGGACTCTCTGGAAACACCATATATTTT
.,TRBJ2-1,TRBV30,TRBD2,CAWSPWTSGDNEQFF,TGTGCCTGGAGTCCTTGGACTAGCGGGGATAATGAGCAGTTCTTC
.,TRBJ1-4,TRBV18,.,CASSPIGEEKLFF,TGTGCCAGCTCACCAATTGGGGAGGAAAAACTGTTTTTT
.,TRBJ2-3,TRBV7-9,TRBD2,CASSPSGSGDTDTQYF,TGTGCCAGCAGCCCTAGCGGGAGTGGGGACACAGATACGCAGTATTTT